This T cell receptor (beta chain) is drawn from a study of spatial heterogeneity in lung cancer (dated by TCRdb to the late 2010s). In terms of the full investigation: Beta-chain transcripts were consistently detected in greater numbers than alpha-chain transcripts, which likely reflects a higher abundance of beta-chain transcripts. In the raw uncorrected reads, each unique combination of TCR and UMI appeared on average more than ten times. TCR alpha and beta repertoires were quantitatively compared across multiple tumor regions, matched nontumor lung and blood in non-small cell lung cancer. Nonsynonymous mutation counts, determined by whole-exome sequencing of tumor tissue, were related to TCR repertoire features. Both alpha and beta chains were TCR-sequenced in samples taken at surgery, namely 220 tumor regions, around 70 matched nontumor lung samples and a few dozen PBMC samples.

This clonotype was seen ten or more times. Its antigen is still unknown. The sample holds no much larger clone one base away, and base qualities are not on file. The time point label corresponds to: sample taken at primary tumor resection. Donors were under 95 patients with early-stage, untreated non-small cell lung cancer from the lung TRACERx cohort. TCR sequencing used whole RNA extracted from tumor and nontumor lung tissue, or from cryopreserved PBMC samples, without cell sorting. A patient was chosen for TCR sequencing only when enough RNA was available from at least two tumor regions. The method behind the library was 5' RACE. TCRdb lists the instrument as NextSeq 500. The TCR library protocol attached a unique molecular identifier to each TCR cDNA molecule to allow correction of PCR and sequencing errors. Concerning the study's data processing: TCR identification, UMI-based error correction and CDR3 extraction were all carried out with Decombinator tools. TCRs above a frequency of 2 per 1,000, corresponding to the top 1% of the tumor frequency distribution, were defined as expanded. Renyi diversity was computed with the R vegan package after each repertoire had been subsampled 100 times to 5,000 TCRs. To build CDR3 similarity networks, amino acid triplet string-kernel similarity was used, and CDR3s were connected when their pairwise similarity was above 0.82. In-frame beta chains were kept once TCRdb had trimmed the public reads at Q25 with fastp and called clones with MiXCR. For every CDR3 protein sequence, its rows merge into one entry that carries the most common genes and DNA. The V and J calls come from TCRdb's annotation, not from the publication. In all, the sample holds 20,000 to 25,000 distinct CDR3 sequences, and about 7.6% of those were seen once. Approximately 14% of the sample comes from the top ten.

Broad study findings and their caveats: Confirming at a functional level the hypothesis that regional TCRs recognize regional mutations was considered to require additional single-cell paired TCR alpha and beta sequencing. Ubiquitous expanded tumor TCRs were found in blood more often at tumor resection than at routine follow-up.

For CDR1 and CDR2, the germline V gene (reference sequence) lists DFQATT and SNEGSKA. The junction carries 9 bases between V and J, which are trimmed by 0 bases and 0 bases respectively. Counted from cysteine to phenylalanine, this CDR3 has 14 amino acids. The sequence is cut down to CDR3 DNA, 42 bases in frame from base 1. The sample was PBMCs, taken at surgery. The chain is assembled from TRBV20-1 and TRBJ2-7; no D gene can be assigned with confidence. This receptor was obtained from a male donor with early-stage non-small cell lung cancer. The DNA sequence reads TGCAGTGCTAGAGATAGGCGCGACTCCTACGAGCAGTACTTC. The encoded protein is CSARDRRDSYEQYF.